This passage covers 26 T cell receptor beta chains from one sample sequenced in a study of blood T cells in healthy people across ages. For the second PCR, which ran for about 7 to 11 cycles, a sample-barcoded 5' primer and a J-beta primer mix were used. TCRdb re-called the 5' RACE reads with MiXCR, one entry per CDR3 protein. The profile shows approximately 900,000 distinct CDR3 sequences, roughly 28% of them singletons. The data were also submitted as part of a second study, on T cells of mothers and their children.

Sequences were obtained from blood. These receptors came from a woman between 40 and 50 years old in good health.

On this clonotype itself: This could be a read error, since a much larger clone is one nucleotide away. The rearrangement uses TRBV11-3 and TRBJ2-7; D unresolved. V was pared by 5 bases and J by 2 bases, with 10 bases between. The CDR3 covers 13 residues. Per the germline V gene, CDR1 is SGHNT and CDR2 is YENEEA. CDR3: CASSREQAYEQYF. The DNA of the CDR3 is TGTGCCAGCAGCAGAGAGCAGGCCTACGAGCAGTACTTC.

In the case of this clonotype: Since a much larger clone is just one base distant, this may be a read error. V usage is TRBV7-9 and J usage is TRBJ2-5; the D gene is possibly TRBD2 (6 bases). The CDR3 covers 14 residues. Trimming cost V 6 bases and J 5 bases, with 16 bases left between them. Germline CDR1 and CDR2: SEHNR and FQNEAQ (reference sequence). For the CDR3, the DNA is TGTGCCAGCAGGGCCCGAGGAGGGACTGAGACCCAGTACTTC. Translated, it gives CASRARGGTETQYF.

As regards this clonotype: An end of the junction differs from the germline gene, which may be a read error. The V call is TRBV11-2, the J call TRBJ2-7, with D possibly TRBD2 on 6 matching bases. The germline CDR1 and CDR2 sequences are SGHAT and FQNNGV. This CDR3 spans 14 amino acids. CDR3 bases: TGTACCAGCAGCTTAGGTGCGGGGTCCTACGAGCAGTACTTC. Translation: CTSSLGAGSYEQYF.

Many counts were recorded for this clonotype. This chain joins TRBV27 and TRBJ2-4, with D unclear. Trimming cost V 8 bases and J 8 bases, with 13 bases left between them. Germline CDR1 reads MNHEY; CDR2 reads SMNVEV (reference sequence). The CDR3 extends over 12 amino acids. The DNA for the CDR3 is TGTGCCAGCTTCCGTGATGGGGACATTCAGTACTTC. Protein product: CASFRDGDIQYF.

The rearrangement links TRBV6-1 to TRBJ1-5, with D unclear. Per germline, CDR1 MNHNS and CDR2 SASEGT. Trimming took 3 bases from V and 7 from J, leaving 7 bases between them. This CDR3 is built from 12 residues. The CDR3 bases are TGTGCCAGCAGTGATAGAGTACAGCCCCAGCATTTT. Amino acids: CASSDRVQPQHF.

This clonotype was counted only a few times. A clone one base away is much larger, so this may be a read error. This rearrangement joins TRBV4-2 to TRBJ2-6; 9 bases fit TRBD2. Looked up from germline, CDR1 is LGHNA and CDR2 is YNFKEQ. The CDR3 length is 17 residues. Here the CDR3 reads CASSRTPGLAGASVLTF. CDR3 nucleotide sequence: TGTGCCAGCAGCCGAACCCCGGGACTAGCTGGGGCCAGCGTCCTGACTTTC.

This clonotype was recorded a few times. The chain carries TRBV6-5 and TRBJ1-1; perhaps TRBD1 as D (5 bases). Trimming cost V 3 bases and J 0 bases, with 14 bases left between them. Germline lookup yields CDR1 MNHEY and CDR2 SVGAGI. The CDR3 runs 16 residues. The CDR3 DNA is TGTGCCAGCAGTTATGGGGCCGGCAGAGTGAACACTGAAGCTTTCTTT. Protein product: CASSYGAGRVNTEAFF.

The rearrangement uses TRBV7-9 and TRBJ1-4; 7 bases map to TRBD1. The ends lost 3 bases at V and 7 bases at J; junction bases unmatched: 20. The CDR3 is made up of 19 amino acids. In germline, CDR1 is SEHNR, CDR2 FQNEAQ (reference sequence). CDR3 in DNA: TGTGCCAGCAGCTTGATAGGCTATACTCCCCGGGACAGTAGTGAAAAACTGTTTTTT. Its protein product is CASSLIGYTPRDSSEKLFF.

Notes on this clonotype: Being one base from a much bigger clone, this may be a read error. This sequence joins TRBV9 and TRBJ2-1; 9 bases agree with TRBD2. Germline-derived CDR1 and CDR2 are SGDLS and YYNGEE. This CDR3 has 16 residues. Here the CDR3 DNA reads TGTGCCAGCAGCCTCCTCGGCGGGGGGGTGCGGAATGAGCGGTTCTTC. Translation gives CASSLLGGGVRNERFF.

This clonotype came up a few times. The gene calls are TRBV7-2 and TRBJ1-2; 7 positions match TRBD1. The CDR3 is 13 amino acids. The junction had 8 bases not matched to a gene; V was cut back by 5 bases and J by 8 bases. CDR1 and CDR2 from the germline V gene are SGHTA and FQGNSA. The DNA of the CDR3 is TGTGCCAGCAGCCCCGAACACAGGGGCGGCTACACCTTC. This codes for CASSPEHRGGYTF.

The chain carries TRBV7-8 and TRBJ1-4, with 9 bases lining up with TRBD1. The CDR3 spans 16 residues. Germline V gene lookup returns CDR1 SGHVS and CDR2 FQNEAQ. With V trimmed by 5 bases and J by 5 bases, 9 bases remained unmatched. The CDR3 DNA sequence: TGTGCCAGCAGCCGAACCCCGGGACAGGGAAATGAAAAACTGTTTTTT. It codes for CASSRTPGQGNEKLFF.

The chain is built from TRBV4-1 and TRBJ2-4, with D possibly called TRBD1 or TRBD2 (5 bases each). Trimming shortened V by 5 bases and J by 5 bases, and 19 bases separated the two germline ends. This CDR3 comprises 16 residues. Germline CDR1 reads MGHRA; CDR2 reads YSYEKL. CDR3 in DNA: TGCGCCAGCAGCGACACCCCGGGACCACGGGAAAACATTCAGTACTTC. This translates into CASSDTPGPRENIQYF.

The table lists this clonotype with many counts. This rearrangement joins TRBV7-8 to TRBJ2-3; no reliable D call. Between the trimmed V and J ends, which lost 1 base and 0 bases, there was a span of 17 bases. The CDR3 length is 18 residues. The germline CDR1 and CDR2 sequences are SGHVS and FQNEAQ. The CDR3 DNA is TGTGCCAGCAGCTTAGTAGGCCTTCGGAGTACTAGCACAGATACGCAGTATTTT. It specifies CASSLVGLRSTSTDTQYF.

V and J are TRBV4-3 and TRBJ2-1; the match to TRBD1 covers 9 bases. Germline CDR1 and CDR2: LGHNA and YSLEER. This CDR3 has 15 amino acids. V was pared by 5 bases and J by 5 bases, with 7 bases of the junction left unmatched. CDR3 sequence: CASSAGTGRNNEQFF. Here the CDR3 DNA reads TGCGCCAGCAGCGCTGGGACAGGGAGAAACAATGAGCAGTTCTTC.

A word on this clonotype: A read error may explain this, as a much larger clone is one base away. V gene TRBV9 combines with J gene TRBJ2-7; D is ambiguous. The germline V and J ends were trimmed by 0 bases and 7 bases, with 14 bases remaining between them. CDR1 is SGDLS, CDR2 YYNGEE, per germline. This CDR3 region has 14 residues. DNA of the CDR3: TGTGCCAGCAGCGTAGCTTCCTCCTACAATGAGCAGTACTTC. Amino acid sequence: CASSVASSYNEQYF.

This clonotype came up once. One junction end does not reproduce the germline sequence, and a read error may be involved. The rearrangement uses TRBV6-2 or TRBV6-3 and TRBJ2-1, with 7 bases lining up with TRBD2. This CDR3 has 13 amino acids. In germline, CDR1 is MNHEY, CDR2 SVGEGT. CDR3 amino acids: CTSGTLAAGQQFF. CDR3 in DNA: TGTACCAGCGGTACCCTAGCGGCGGGACAGCAGTTCTTC.

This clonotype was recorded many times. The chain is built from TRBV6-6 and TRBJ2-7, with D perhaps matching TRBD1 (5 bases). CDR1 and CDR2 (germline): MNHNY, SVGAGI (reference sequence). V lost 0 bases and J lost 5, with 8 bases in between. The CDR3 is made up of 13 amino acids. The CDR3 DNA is TGTGCCAGCAGTTACTCGGGCAGGGACGAGCAGTACTTC. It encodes CASSYSGRDEQYF.

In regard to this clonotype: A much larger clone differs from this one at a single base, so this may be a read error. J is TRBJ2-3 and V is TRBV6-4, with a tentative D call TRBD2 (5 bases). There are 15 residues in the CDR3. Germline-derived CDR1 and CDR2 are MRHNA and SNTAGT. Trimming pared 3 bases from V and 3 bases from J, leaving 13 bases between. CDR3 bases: TGTGCCAGCAGTGAACGGGCTGAGGGTACAGATACGCAGTATTTT. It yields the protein CASSERAEGTDTQYF.

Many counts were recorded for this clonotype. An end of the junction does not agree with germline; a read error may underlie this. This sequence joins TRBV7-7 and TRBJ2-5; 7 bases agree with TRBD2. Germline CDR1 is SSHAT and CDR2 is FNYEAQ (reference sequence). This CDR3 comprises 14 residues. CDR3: CASSVSGGQETQYF. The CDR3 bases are TGTGCTAGCAGCGTTTCGGGGGGCCAAGAGACCCAGTACTTC. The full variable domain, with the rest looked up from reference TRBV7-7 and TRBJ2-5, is GAGVSQSPRYKVTKRGQDVTLRCDPISSHATLYWYQQALGQGPEFLTYFNYEAQPDKSGLPSDRFSAERPEGSISTLTIQRTEQRDSAMYRCASSVSGGQETQYFGPGTRLLVL.

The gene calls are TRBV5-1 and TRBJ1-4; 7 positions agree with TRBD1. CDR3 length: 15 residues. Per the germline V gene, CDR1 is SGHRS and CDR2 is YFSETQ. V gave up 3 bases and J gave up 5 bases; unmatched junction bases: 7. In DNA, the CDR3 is TGCGCCAGCAGCTCCACAGGGGCAGTAAATGAAAAACTGTTTTTT. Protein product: CASSSTGAVNEKLFF.

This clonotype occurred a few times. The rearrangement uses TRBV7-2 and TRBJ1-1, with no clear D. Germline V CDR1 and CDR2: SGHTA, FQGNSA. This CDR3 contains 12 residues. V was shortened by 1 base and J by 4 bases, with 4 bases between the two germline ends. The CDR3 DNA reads TGTGCCAGCAGCTTAGTGTTCACTGAAGCTTTCTTT. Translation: CASSLVFTEAFF.

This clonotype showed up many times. Written as DNA, the CDR3 is TGCGCCAGCAGCTTACCCGGGACTAGCGGGGGAGGACCAAACAATGAGCAGTTCTTC. It codes for CASSLPGTSGGGPNNEQFF. The chain has TRBV5-1 and TRBJ2-1, with 14 bases lining up with TRBD2. Germline-derived CDR1 and CDR2 are SGHRS and YFSETQ. V dropped 2 bases and J dropped 5; count of bases not matched to a gene: 12. The CDR3 totals 19 residues.

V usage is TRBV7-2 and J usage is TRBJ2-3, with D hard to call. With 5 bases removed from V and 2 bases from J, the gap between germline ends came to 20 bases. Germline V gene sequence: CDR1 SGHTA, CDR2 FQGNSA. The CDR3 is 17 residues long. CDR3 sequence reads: CASSLNSPGPNTDTQYF. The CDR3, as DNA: TGTGCCAGCAGCCTAAACTCGCCGGGCCCAAACACAGATACGCAGTATTTT.

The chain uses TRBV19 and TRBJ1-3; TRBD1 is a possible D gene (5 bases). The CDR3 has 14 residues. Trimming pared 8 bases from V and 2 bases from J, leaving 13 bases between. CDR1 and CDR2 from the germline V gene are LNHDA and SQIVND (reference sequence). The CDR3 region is CASDRGTAGNTIYF. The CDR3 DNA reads TGTGCCAGTGATCGAGGGACCGCTGGAAACACCATATATTTT. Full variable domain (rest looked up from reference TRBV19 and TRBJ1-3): DGGITQSPKYLFRKEGQNVTLSCEQNLNHDAMYWYRQDPGQGLRLIYYSQIVNDFQKGDIAEGYSVSREKKESFPLTVTSAQKNPTAFYLCASDRGTAGNTIYFGEGSWLTVV.

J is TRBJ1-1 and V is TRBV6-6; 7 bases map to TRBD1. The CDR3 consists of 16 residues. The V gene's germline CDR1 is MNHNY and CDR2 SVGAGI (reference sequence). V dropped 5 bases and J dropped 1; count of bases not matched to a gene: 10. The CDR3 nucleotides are TGTGCCAGCAGTCCCCGGACAGGAGGGGGGAACACTGAAGCTTTCTTT. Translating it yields CASSPRTGGGNTEAFF.

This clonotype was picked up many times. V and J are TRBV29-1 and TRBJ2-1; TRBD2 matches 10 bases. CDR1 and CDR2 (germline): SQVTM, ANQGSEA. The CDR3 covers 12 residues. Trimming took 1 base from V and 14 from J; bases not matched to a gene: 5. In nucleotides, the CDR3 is TGCAGCGTTGAAGTTAGAGCGGGGGGGGAGTTCTTC. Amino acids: CSVEVRAGGEFF.